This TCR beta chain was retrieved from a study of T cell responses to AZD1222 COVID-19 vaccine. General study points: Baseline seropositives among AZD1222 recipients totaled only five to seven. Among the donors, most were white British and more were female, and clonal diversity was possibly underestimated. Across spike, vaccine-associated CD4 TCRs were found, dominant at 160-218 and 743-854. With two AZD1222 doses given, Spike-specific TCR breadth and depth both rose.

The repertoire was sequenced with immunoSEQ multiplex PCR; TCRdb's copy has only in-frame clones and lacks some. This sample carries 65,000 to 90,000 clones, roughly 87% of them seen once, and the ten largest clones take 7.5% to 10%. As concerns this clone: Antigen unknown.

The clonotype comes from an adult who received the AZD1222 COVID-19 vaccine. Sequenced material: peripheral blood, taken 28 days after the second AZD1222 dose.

For the CDR3, the DNA is TGCGCCAGCAATGGGGCGACAGGGATATATAGCAATCAGCCCCAGCATTTT. Amino acid sequence: CASNGATGIYSNQPQHF. This chain connects TRBV10-1 to TRBJ1-5; 7 bases map to TRBD1. V lost 7 bases and J lost 0; bases outside the gene matches: 12. The CDR3 covers 17 residues. Germline V gene data show CDR1 as WNHNN and CDR2 as SYGVQD (reference sequence).